This T cell receptor beta chain was recorded in a study of vaccination and CD4 T cells after COVID-19. Study-level points and caveats: Clonotypes reactive to SARS-CoV-2 had a median that went up from roughly 21 to 40, but not significantly.

Concerning this clonotype: No antigen is known for it.

This sample's treatment: roughly 11-day PBMC culture with coronavirus spike peptide pools or control peptides (ViraFEST assay). IL-2 at 9.5 to 10 IU/ml and peptide pools at approximately 10 ug/ml were added to PBMCs cultured at two million per well. At the Johns Hopkins FTIC core, DNA taken from cultured CD4+ T cells was sequenced by way of the Oncomine TCR Beta short-read assay. Genomic DNA was isolated from cultured CD4+ T cells. TCRdb fed the PCR reads into MiXCR, producing one record per CDR3 protein. Here the sample spans 18,000 or so distinct CDR3 sequences, 56% being singletons. V shed 4 bases and J shed 5 bases, with 5 bases lying between them. This CDR3 is 12 amino acids long. Germline CDR1 SGHTA, CDR2 FQGNSA.

Source material: CD4+ T cells from blood, cultured in vitro. The clonotype comes from a human donor who had recovered from COVID-19. This chain joins TRBV7-2 and TRBJ2-2; D is uncertain. The CDR3 DNA reads TGTGCCAGCAGCTACTTGACCGGGGAGCTGTTTTTT. This sequence encodes CASSYLTGELFF.